This T cell receptor beta chain was profiled in a study of cytomegalovirus exposure and HLA in healthy donors. Study-wide findings and caveats: Per a prior analysis, the majority of TCR beta V segments were productive roughly 90% or roughly 30% of the time.

Each donor was nominally healthy when sampled (though unrecorded immune exposures were likely). The CDR3 is 18 amino acids. The J segment lost 4 bases and the V segment lost 1 base, leaving 9 bases of the junction unmatched. Germline V gene data show CDR1 as LGHNA and CDR2 as YNFKEQ. PCR was performed using 60 Vbeta and 13 Jbeta primers. Libraries were prepared by immunoSEQ multiplex PCR; TCRdb keeps only in-frame clonotypes and omits some of them. The sample includes about 150,000 clones, about 64% of them seen just once. Comment on this clone: Its matching antigen is unknown.

V gene TRBV4-2 combines with J gene TRBJ2-1; the match to TRBD2 covers 11 bases. The sequencing sample was made of PBMCs. This TCR was recovered from a woman aged 40 to 50 in good health and CMV-seronegative. Written as DNA, the CDR3 is TGTGCCAGCAGCCAAGTTTCAACTAGCGGGGGAACTTACAATGAGCAGTTCTTC. Translation: CASSQVSTSGGTYNEQFF.